Following are 23 T cell receptor beta chains from one sample sequenced in a study of cytomegalovirus exposure and HLA in healthy donors. The PCR contained 60 Vbeta and 13 Jbeta primers. The assay was immunoSEQ multiplex PCR, and TCRdb's table has in-frame clones only and misses some. The repertoire table contains some 72,000 clones. Sequencing was performed on PBMCs. The source of these receptors is a man in his forties in good health and CMV-seronegative.

This rearrangement joins TRBV30 to TRBJ1-3, with D perhaps matching TRBD1 (5 bases). CDR1 GTSNPN and CDR2 SVGIG come from the germline V gene (reference sequence). The CDR3 loop spans 15 amino acids. With 4 bases removed from V and 0 bases from J, the gap between germline ends came to 13 bases. The CDR3 DNA reads as TGTGCCTGGACCCCGGGGGAATACTCTGGAAACACCATATATTTT. It yields the protein CAWTPGEYSGNTIYF.

The chain joins TRBV5-1 to TRBJ1-1, with D tentatively TRBD1 (5 bases). CDR3 length equals 15 residues. The V end lost 4 bases, the J end lost 3 bases, and 16 bases lay between the germline ends. The germline gives CDR1 SGHRS, CDR2 YFSETQ. The CDR3 nucleotides read TGCGCCAGCAGCCTCATGCCCGGGGGGGACACTGAAGCTTTCTTT. It encodes CASSLMPGGDTEAFF.

The chain employs TRBV28 and TRBJ2-1; 7 nucleotides line up with TRBD2. The germline V gene encodes CDR1 MDHEN and CDR2 SYDVKM. The CDR3 is 15 amino acids. The ends lost 6 bases at V and 1 base at J; junction bases unmatched: 6. The CDR3 reads CASRITSASYNEQFF. The CDR3 nucleotides are TGTGCCAGCAGGATAACTAGCGCTTCCTACAATGAGCAGTTCTTC.

CDR3 bases: TGTGCCAGCAGCTCGGGACTAGGGGGCCAAGAGACCCAGTACTTC. It is translated as CASSSGLGGQETQYF. This sequence joins TRBV7-9 and TRBJ2-5; TRBD2 aligns across 8 bases. The trim removed 4 bases at V and 1 base at J, leaving 5 bases unmatched. Germline CDR1 reads SEHNR; CDR2 reads FQNEAQ (reference sequence). The CDR3 is 15 amino acids.

V usage is TRBV11-2 and J usage is TRBJ2-2; 7 bases are a match to TRBD1. V lost 6 bases and J lost 4; bases outside the gene matches: 8. The CDR3 consists of 15 residues. The V gene's germline CDR1 is SGHAT and CDR2 FQNNGV. In DNA, the CDR3 is TGTGCCAGCAGACGAACAGGGGCTGGCACCGGGGAGCTGTTTTTT. It translates to CASRRTGAGTGELFF.

The chain has TRBV5-1 and TRBJ2-7; D not certain. Germline lookup yields CDR1 SGHRS and CDR2 YFSETQ. CDR3 length: 13 residues. V was cut by 1 base and J by 3 bases, with 8 bases left in between. The CDR3 loop reads CASSLNYNYEQYF. CDR3 sequence (DNA): TGCGCCAGCAGCTTGAACTACAACTACGAGCAGTACTTC.

The chain uses TRBV29-1 and TRBJ1-5; D remains unclear. This CDR3 is 12 amino acids long. The germline gives CDR1 SQVTM, CDR2 ANQGSEA. Trimming shortened V by 6 bases and J by 5 bases, and 11 bases separated the two germline ends. The CDR3 is CSVMERHQPQHF. The CDR3 coding sequence is TGCAGCGTAATGGAGAGGCATCAGCCCCAGCATTTT.

The gene calls are TRBV10-3 and TRBJ2-1; D is undetermined. V lost 10 bases and J 12 bases, leaving 16 bases between the germline ends. The CDR3 consists of 11 residues. Germline V CDR1 and CDR2: ENHRY, SYGVKD. CDR3 bases: TGTGCCAGTGGGCCCGGTGGTCCGCAGTTCTTC. It is translated as CASGPGGPQFF.

This chain connects TRBV6-5 to TRBJ1-5; no clear D. V was clipped by 2 bases and J by 3 bases, with 8 bases between them. The CDR3 has 14 residues. Germline V lookup: CDR1 MNHEY, CDR2 SVGAGI. CDR3 sequence: CASSYREDNQPQHF. DNA for the CDR3: TGTGCCAGCAGTTACAGGGAGGACAATCAGCCCCAGCATTTT.

This chain connects TRBV15 to TRBJ1-2, with D unresolved. Germline V gives CDR1 LNHNV, CDR2 YYDKDF (reference sequence). Trimming removed 0 bases from V and 8 bases from J, with 13 bases in between. CDR3 size: 14 residues. CDR3 sequence: CATSREKSFWGYTF. The CDR3 DNA is TGTGCCACCAGCAGAGAAAAGAGTTTTTGGGGCTACACCTTC.

V and J are TRBV25-1 and TRBJ2-5, with D perhaps TRBD2 (6 bases). The J call may be faulty, since TRBJ2-7 better matches the DNA end. Germline V gene sequence: CDR1 MGHDK, CDR2 SYGVNS. The CDR3 loop spans 15 amino acids. The CDR3 DNA reads TGTGCCAGCAGTGAAACTCGGAGGGGTTCCTACGAGCAGTACTTC. Protein product: CASSETRRGSYEQYF.

V is TRBV7-9 and J is TRBJ2-7, with D perhaps TRBD2 (6 bases). The germline V and J ends were trimmed by 8 bases and 1 base, with 12 bases remaining between them. This CDR3 is built from 13 residues. CDR1 is SEHNR, CDR2 FQNEAQ, per germline (reference sequence). CDR3 coding DNA: TGTGCCAGCCAGGACTATCAATCCTACGAGCAGTACTTC. It encodes CASQDYQSYEQYF.

Comments on this clone: The sample has other DNA sequences that encode this CDR3 too. The chain has TRBV30 and TRBJ1-5; D uncertain. V was pared by 0 bases and J by 2 bases, with 5 bases between. CDR1 is GTSNPN and CDR2 is SVGIG in the germline V gene (reference sequence). CDR3 length: 13 amino acids. The CDR3 loop is CAWSVRGNQPQHF. As DNA, the CDR3 is TGTGCCTGGAGTGTTCGGGGCAATCAGCCCCAGCATTTT.

This sequence joins TRBV5-1 and TRBJ2-3, with D unclear. V dropped 0 bases and J dropped 7 bases, with 3 bases sitting between them. The germline V gene has CDR1 SGHRS and CDR2 YFSETQ. This CDR3 comprises 11 residues. The CDR3 loop is CASSLANTQYF. The CDR3, as DNA: TGCGCCAGCAGCTTGGCAAATACGCAGTATTTT.

About this clone: This CDR3 is also generated by other DNA sequences in the sample. The genes are TRBV5-1 and TRBJ1-1; 7 bases agree with TRBD1. Germline V gives CDR1 SGHRS, CDR2 YFSETQ. V trimming: 4 bases; J trimming: 2 bases; junction bases outside the gene matches: 5. CDR3 length: 14 amino acids. The CDR3 DNA follows: TGCGCCAGCAGCAGGACAGGATACAACACTGAAGCTTTCTTT. Amino acid sequence: CASSRTGYNTEAFF. The whole variable domain, filled in from reference TRBV5-1 and TRBJ1-1, reads KAGVTQTPRYLIKTRGQQVTLSCSPISGHRSVSWYQQTPGQGLQFLFEYFSETQRNKGNFPGRFSGRQFSNSRSEMNVSTLELGDSALYLCASSRTGYNTEAFFGQGTRLTVV.

V gene TRBV10-3 combines with J gene TRBJ2-1; the D gene is possibly TRBD2 (5 bases). Trimming cost V 10 bases and J 6 bases, with 13 bases left between them. The CDR3 is made up of 12 amino acids. Germline V gene lookup returns CDR1 ENHRY and CDR2 SYGVKD. CDR3 amino acids: CATGERANEQFF. Here the CDR3 DNA reads TGTGCCACCGGGGAACGGGCCAATGAGCAGTTCTTC.

The chain has TRBV5-5 and TRBJ1-4, with a possible D match to TRBD1 (6 bases). With 5 bases removed from V and 10 bases from J, the gap between germline ends came to 18 bases. From germline, CDR1 is SGHKS and CDR2 YYEKEE (reference sequence). The CDR3 is 14 amino acids. CDR3 protein: CASSPGRGRGKLFF. The DNA for the CDR3 is TGTGCCAGCAGTCCCGGCAGGGGCCGGGGAAAACTGTTTTTT.

The V gene is TRBV25-1, the J gene TRBJ2-1; TRBD2 matches at 8 bases. This CDR3 contains 16 residues. V lost 3 bases, J lost 0 bases, and 4 bases stayed unmatched. Per germline, CDR1 MGHDK and CDR2 SYGVNS. CDR3 coding DNA: TGTGCCAGCAGTGAGTATAGCGGGGCCTCCTACAATGAGCAGTTCTTC. Amino acid sequence: CASSEYSGASYNEQFF.

The chain carries TRBV7-9 and TRBJ2-5; D unclear. There are 14 residues in the CDR3. Trimming removed 5 bases at V and 5 bases at J, with 15 bases between. From germline, CDR1 is SEHNR and CDR2 FQNEAQ (reference sequence). CDR3 nucleotide sequence: TGTGCCAGCAGCCCGACCTGGGTCGGGGAGACCCAGTACTTC. Amino acids: CASSPTWVGETQYF.

V and J are TRBV30 and TRBJ1-4, with D possibly TRBD1 on 5 matching bases. The CDR3 extends over 17 amino acids. V was cut by 1 base and J by 5 bases, with 20 bases left in between. CDR1 and CDR2 (germline): GTSNPN, SVGIG (reference sequence). The CDR3 here is CAWSGYRSKAYNEKLFF. CDR3 sequence (DNA): TGTGCCTGGAGTGGGTACAGGTCCAAAGCCTACAATGAAAAACTGTTTTTT.

On this clone itself: The same CDR3 arises from other DNA sequences in this sample as well. The chain joins TRBV5-1 to TRBJ1-2; 8 bases match TRBD1. Germline V gives CDR1 SGHRS, CDR2 YFSETQ. V gave up 0 bases and J gave up 8 bases; unmatched junction bases: 3. The CDR3 is 13 amino acids. This CDR3 reads CASSLGDRNGYTF. CDR3 sequence (DNA): TGCGCCAGCAGCTTGGGGGACAGGAACGGCTACACCTTC.

This chain links TRBV6-4 with TRBJ2-1, with 8 bases lining up with TRBD2. V dropped 4 bases and J dropped 2; count of bases not matched to a gene: 10. Germline V gene data show CDR1 as MRHNA and CDR2 as SNTAGT. CDR3 length: 17 amino acids. CDR3 nucleotides: TGTGCCAGCAGTGGGGGTTACGGGAGGGCGCCCTACAATGAGCAGTTCTTC. This gives the protein CASSGGYGRAPYNEQFF.

This chain connects TRBV30 to TRBJ1-1; D gene uncertain. CDR1 GTSNPN and CDR2 SVGIG come from the germline V gene (reference sequence). Trimming left V 0 bases short and J 3 bases short, with 11 bases between. This CDR3 has 14 residues. Here the CDR3 DNA reads TGTGCCTGGAGTGTACGGGGAGGGTACACTGAAGCTTTCTTT. Its translation: CAWSVRGGYTEAFF.